The clone carrying this TCR beta chain was detected a few times. Its antigen is currently unknown. These data come from a study of identical twins. General study results and limits: Researchers reported weaker excess twin sharing in beta out-of-frame sequences. Donors were not followed over many years; analysis was cross-sectional. Monozygotic twins shared more out-of-frame TCR alpha than recombination models predicted.

Carrying unique molecular identifiers, the cDNA also gained a universal primer site through template switching. Via MiXCR, TCRdb re-called the 5' RACE reads, giving one row per CDR3 protein. The sample contains around 1.7 million distinct CDR3 sequences, around a third of which appear only once. Germline CDR1 is DFQATT and CDR2 is SNEGSKA (reference sequence). With 0 bases clipped from V and 9 bases from J, the junction kept 7 bases outside the gene matches. This CDR3 is built from 13 residues. The TCR sequence derives from a newborn girl in good health. This chain connects TRBV20-1 to TRBJ2-7; 8 bases are a match to TRBD2. The sequencing sample was made of cord blood. The CDR3 DNA follows: TGCAGTGCTAGAGAAGGACGGGAGGGCGCGCAGTACTTC. It encodes CSAREGREGAQYF.